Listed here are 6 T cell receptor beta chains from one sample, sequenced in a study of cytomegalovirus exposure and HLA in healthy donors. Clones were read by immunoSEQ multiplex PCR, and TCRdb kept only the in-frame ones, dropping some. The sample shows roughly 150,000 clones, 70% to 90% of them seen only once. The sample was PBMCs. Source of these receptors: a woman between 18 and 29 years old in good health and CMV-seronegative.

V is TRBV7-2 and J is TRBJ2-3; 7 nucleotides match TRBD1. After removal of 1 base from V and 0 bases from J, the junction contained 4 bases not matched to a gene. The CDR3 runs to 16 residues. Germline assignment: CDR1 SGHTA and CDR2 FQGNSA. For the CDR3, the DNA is TGTGCCAGCAGCTTAGGTGGGACAGCTAGCACAGATACGCAGTATTTT. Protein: CASSLGGTASTDTQYF.

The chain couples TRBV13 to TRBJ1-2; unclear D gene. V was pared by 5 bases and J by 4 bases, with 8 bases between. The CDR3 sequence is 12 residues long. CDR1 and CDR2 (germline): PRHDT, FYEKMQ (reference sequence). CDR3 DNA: TGTGCCAGCAGCGGATCGGGCTATGGCTACACCTTC. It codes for CASSGSGYGYTF.

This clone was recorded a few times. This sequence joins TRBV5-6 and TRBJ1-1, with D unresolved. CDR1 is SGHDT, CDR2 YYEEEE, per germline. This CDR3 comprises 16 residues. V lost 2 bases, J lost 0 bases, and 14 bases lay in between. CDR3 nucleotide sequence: TGTGCCAGCAGCTTTTACAGTGCGATTTTGAACACTGAAGCTTTCTTT. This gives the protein CASSFYSAILNTEAFF.

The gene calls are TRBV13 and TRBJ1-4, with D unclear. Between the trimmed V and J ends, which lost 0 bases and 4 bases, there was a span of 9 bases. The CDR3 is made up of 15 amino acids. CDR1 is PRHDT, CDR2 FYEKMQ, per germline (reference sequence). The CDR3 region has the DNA TGTGCCAGCAGCTTAGGGGGAGGACTTAATGAAAAACTGTTTTTT. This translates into CASSLGGGLNEKLFF.

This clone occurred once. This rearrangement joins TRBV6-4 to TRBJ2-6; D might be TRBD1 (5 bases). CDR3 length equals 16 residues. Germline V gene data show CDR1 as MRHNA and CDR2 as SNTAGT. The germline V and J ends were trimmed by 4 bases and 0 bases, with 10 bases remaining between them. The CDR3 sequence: CASSGGEFSGANVLTF. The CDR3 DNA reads TGTGCCAGCAGTGGGGGCGAGTTCTCTGGGGCCAACGTCCTGACTTTC.

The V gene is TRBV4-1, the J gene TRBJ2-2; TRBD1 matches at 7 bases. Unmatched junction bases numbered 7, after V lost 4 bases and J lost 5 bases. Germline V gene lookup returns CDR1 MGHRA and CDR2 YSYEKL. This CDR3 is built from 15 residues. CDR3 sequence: CASSLDRVRTGELFF. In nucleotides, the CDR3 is TGCGCCAGCAGCCTAGACAGGGTTAGAACCGGGGAGCTGTTTTTT.